The rows below give T cell receptor beta chains drawn from one sample of a study of CD8 T cells in Susac syndrome. TCRdb independently ran MiXCR on the immunoSEQ multiplex PCR reads; one entry per CDR3 protein. Found here are fewer than 150,000 distinct CDR3 sequences, around 94% of them singletons; the top ten hold approximately 0.25%. Sequences were obtained from CD8+ T cells from PBMCs. These receptors were taken from a human donor in good health. The CDR3 runs from the conserved cysteine through the conserved F or W. Clone sizes are given selectively: once, few, many, or a class where the clone is expanded.

j_call v_call clone_size cdr3_aa
TRBJ2-2 TRBV29-1 . CSGLAGKNTGELFF
TRBJ2-7 TRBV7-9 . CASSSKGQPWREQYF
TRBJ2-1 TRBV11-2 . CASSPWESAYNEQFF
TRBJ1-2 TRBV27 . CASSLTGRGYTF
TRBJ2-1 TRBV11-2 . CASSSIKVNEQFF
TRBJ1-2 TRBV10-2 . CASSPTGGGGYTF
TRBJ2-7 TRBV5-1 . CASSPTGTISYEQYF
TRBJ2-2 TRBV18 once CASAPEGANTGELFF
TRBJ2-5 TRBV29-1 . CSVEVGGEETQYF
TRBJ2-3 TRBV20-1 . CSASSPDTQYF